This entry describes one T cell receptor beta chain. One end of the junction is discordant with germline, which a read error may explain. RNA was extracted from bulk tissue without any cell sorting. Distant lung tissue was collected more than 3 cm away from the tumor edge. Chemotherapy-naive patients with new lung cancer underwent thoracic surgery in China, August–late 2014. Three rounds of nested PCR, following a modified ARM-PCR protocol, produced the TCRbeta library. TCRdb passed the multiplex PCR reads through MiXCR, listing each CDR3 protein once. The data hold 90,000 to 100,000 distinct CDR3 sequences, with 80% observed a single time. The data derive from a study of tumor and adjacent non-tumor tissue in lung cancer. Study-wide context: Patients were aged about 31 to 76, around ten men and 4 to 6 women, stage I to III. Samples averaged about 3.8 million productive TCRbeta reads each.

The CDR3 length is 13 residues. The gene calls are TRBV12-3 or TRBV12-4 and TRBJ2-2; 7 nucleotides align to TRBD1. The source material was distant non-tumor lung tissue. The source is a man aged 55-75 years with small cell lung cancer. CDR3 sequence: CASTLQGNRELFF. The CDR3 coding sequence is TGTGCCAGCACTTTACAGGGGAACAGGGAGCTGTTTTTT.